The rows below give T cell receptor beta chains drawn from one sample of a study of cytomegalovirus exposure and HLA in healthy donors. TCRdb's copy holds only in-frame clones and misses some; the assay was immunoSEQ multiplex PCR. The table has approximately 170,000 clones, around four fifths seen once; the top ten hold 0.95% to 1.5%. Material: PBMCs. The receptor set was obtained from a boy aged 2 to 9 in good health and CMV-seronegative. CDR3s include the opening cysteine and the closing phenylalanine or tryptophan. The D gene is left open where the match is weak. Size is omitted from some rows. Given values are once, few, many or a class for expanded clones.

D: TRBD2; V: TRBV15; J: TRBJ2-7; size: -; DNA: TGTGCCACCAGCAGAGATATCGGGACTAGAGTTGGCGAGCAGTACTTC; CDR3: CATSRDIGTRVGEQYF
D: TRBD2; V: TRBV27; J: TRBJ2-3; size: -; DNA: TGTGCCAGCAGTCCCGGACTAGCGGGAGGCACAGATACGCAGTATTTT; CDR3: CASSPGLAGGTDTQYF
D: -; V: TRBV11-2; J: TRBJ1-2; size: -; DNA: TGTGCCAGCAGCCGCCTCCCAGGGGAAGGCTACACCTTC; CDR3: CASSRLPGEGYTF
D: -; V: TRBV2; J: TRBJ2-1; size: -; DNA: TGTGCCAGCTTTAAAAGGGAGTTAAACAATGAGCAGTTCTTC; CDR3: CASFKRELNNEQFF
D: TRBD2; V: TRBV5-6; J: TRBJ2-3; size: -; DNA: TGTGCCAGCAGCTTCCCCCGGAGCGGGGGGGGCACAGATACGCAGTATTTT; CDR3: CASSFPRSGGGTDTQYF
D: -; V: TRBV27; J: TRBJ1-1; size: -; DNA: TGTGCCAGCAGTTATTATGCGGGGACTGAAGCTTTCTTT; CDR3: CASSYYAGTEAFF
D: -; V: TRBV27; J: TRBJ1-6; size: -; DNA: TGTGCCAGCAGACGTGGCCGGGAGATTTCACCCCTCCACTTT; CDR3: CASRRGREISPLHF
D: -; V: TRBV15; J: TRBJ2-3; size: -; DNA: TGTGCCACCAGCGAGGGGGGGATCGGCACAGATACGCAGTATTTT; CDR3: CATSEGGIGTDTQYF
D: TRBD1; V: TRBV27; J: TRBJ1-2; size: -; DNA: TGTGCCAGCAGTGGGACAGGGGGCGGCTATGGCTACACCTTC; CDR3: CASSGTGGGYGYTF
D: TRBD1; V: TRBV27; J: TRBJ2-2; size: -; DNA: TGTGCCAGCAGTTTGACAGGGGTGCCCGGGGAGCTGTTTTTT; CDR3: CASSLTGVPGELFF
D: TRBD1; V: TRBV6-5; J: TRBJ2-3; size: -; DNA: TGTGCCAGCAGTTTAGACAGGGACACAGATACGCAGTATTTT; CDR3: CASSLDRDTDTQYF
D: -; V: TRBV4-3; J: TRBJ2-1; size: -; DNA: TGCGCCAGCAGCCAAGATCCGAACCGGGGTCTCGGTGAGCAGTTCTTC; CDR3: CASSQDPNRGLGEQFF
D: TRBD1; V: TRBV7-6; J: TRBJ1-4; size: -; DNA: TGTGCCAGCAGCACCCGACAGGGGGAGTTTTCCGAAAAACTGTTTTTT; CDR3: CASSTRQGEFSEKLFF
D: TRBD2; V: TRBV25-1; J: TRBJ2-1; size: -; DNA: TGTGCCAGCACAAAACTACCCGGGACTAGTTTGTTCTTC; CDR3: CASTKLPGTSLFF
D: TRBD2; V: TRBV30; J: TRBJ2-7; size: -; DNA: TGTGCCTGGGGACTAGCGGGAGGGAGGGCCTACGAGCAGTACTTC; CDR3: CAWGLAGGRAYEQYF
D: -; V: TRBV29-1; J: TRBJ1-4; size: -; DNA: TGCAGCGCTTTTGCAACTAATGAAAAACTGTTTTTT; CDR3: CSAFATNEKLFF
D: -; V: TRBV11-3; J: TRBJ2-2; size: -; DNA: TGTGCCAGCAGCTTAGGATCGGGCACCGGGGAGCTGTTTTTT; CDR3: CASSLGSGTGELFF
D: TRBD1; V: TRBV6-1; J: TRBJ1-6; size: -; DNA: TGTGCCAGCAGTGCCTCAAGTAAGGGACAGGCTAATTCACCCCTCCACTTT; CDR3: CASSASSKGQANSPLHF
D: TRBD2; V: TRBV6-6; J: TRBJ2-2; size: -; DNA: TGTGCCAGCAGTTACCTGGCTAGCGGAGACACCGGGGAGCTGTTTTTT; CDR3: CASSYLASGDTGELFF
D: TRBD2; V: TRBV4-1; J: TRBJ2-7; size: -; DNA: TGCGCCAGCAGCCAAGAAAGCTTAAGGGACTACCCTAAGGGGGAGCAGTACTTC; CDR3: CASSQESLRDYPKGEQYF
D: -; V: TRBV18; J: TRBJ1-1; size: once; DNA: TGTGCCAGCTCACCGGGCAGTGGCACTGAAGCTTTCTTT; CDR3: CASSPGSGTEAFF
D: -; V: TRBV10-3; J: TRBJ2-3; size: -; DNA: TGTGCCATCACCTATCAACTAGGGGATACGCAGTATTTT; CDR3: CAITYQLGDTQYF
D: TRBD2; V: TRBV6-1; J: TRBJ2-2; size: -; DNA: TGTGCCAGCAGTGGACTAGCGGGGTTCACCGGGGAGCTGTTTTTT; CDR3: CASSGLAGFTGELFF
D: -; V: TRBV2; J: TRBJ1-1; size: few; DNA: TGTGCCAGCAGTGAGGGGAGGGGTAGAGCTTTCTTT; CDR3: CASSEGRGRAFF
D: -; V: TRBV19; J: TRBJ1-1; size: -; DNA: TGTGCCAGTAGTATAAGGGGGAACATGAACACTGAAGCTTTCTTT; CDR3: CASSIRGNMNTEAFF
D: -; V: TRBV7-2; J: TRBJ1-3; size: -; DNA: TGTGCCAGCAGCGCGGACGGGAGCTCTGGAAACACCATATATTTT; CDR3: CASSADGSSGNTIYF
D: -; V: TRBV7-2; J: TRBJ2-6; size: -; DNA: TGTGCCAGCAGCTTAAGGCGGAACTCTGGGGCCAACGTCCTGACTTTC; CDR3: CASSLRRNSGANVLTF
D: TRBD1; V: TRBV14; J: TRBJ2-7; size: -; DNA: TGTGCCAGCAGCCCGGGGACAGCCCCGTGGGAAGACGAGCAGTACTTC; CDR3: CASSPGTAPWEDEQYF
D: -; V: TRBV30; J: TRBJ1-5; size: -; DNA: TGTGCCTGGAGTGAACAGGGCAACCAGCCCCAGCATTTT; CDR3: CAWSEQGNQPQHF
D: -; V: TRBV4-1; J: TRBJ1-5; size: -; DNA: TGCGCCAGCAGCCAAGACGAGGGCTATCAGCCCCAGCATTTT; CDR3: CASSQDEGYQPQHF
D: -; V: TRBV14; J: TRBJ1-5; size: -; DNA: TGTGCCAGCAGCCCGAGGGGGGGGCGGCCGACGGCCTGGTGCGTGGGCAATCAGCCCCAGCATTTT; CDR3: CASSPRGGRPTAWCVGNQPQHF
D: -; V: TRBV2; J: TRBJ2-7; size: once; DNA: TGTGCCAGCGACAAGGGGACACAGACCTACGAGCAGTACTTC; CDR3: CASDKGTQTYEQYF
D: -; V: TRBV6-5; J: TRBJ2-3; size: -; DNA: TGTGCCAGCAGTGAATGGAATAGCTTAGATACGCAGTATTTT; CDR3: CASSEWNSLDTQYF
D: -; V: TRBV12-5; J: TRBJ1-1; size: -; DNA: TGTGCTAGTGGTTTGGCAGGTGACACTGAAGCTTTCTTT; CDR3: CASGLAGDTEAFF
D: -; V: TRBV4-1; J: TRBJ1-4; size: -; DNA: TGCGCCAGCAGCCAAGTTTCCGCCATCCACCATACATGGAAACTGTTTTTT; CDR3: CASSQVSAIHHTWKLFF
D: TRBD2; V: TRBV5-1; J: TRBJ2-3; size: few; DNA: TGCGCCAGCAGCTTGAGCGGGGTTCTAGATACGCAGTATTTT; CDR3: CASSLSGVLDTQYF
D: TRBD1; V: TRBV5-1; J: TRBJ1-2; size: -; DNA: TGCGCCAGCAGCCTACCTCGGACAGGGGGCGGAAATACCTATGGCTACACCTTC; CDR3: CASSLPRTGGGNTYGYTF
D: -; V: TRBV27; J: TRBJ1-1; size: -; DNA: TGTGCCAGCACTGGTCCGGGAGGGCTGAACACTGAAGCTTTCTTT; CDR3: CASTGPGGLNTEAFF
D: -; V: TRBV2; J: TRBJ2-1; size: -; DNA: TGTGCCAGCAGGACCGCGGGATCCTACAATGAGCAGTTCTTC; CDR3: CASRTAGSYNEQFF
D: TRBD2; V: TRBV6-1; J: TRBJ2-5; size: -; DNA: TGTGCCAGCAGTGAACTAGCGGGGGGCCAAGAGACCCAGTACTTC; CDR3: CASSELAGGQETQYF
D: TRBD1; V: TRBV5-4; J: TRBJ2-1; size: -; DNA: TGTGCCAGCAGGCACGGGACAGGGGAGGCCAATGAGCAGTTCTTC; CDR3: CASRHGTGEANEQFF